These 25 T cell receptor beta chains were all obtained from the same sample, sequenced in a study of blood T cell repertoires in COVID-19. Here immunoSEQ multiplex PCR was the method, and the copy in TCRdb shows in-frame clones only, minus some. The repertoire holds roughly 200,000 clones, with roughly 76% as singletons. Material: peripheral blood. The receptors shown here come from a woman in her forties with COVID-19, enrolled during active disease.

The V call is TRBV7-3, the J call TRBJ1-1; D not certain. Trimming left V 3 bases short and J 8 bases short, with 13 bases between. CDR3 size: 13 residues. Germline V lookup: CDR1 SGHTA, CDR2 FQGTGA. The CDR3 DNA reads TGTGCCAGCAGCTTCGGGAGTTCTTCAGAAGCTTTCTTT. Translated, it gives CASSFGSSSEAFF. The full variable domain, in which reference TRBV7-3 and TRBJ1-1 provide the parts outside the CDR3, is GAGVSQTPSNKVTEKGKYVELRCDPISGHTALYWYRQSLGQGPEFLIYFQGTGAADDSGLPNDRFFAVRPEGSVSTLKIQRTERGDSAVYLCASSFGSSSEAFFGQGTRLTVV.

The sample holds one count of this clone. The J gene is TRBJ2-1, the V gene TRBV11-2; 12 bases fit TRBD2. Trimming took 5 bases from V and 1 from J; bases not matched to a gene: 3. There are 16 residues in the CDR3. Germline-derived CDR1 and CDR2 are SGHAT and FQNNGV. CDR3 protein: CASSGGLAGSYNEQFF. Written as DNA, the CDR3 is TGTGCCAGCAGCGGGGGACTAGCGGGTTCCTACAATGAGCAGTTCTTC.

This clone occurred a few times. The rearrangement links TRBV28 to TRBJ1-2; the match to TRBD1 covers 7 bases. The CDR3 length is 13 residues. After removal of 10 bases from V and 8 bases from J, the junction contained 13 bases not matched to a gene. The germline V gene encodes CDR1 MDHEN and CDR2 SYDVKM. The CDR3 is CATRTGEIGGYTF. The CDR3 DNA reads as TGTGCCACCAGGACAGGCGAAATAGGAGGCTACACCTTC.

CDR3 sequence: CASSWSGTGSDTQYF. DNA of the CDR3: TGTGCCAGCAGCTGGTCCGGGACAGGGTCAGATACGCAGTATTTT. This sequence joins TRBV5-8 and TRBJ2-3; 9 positions match TRBD1. The CDR3 length is 15 residues. Looked up from germline, CDR1 is SGHTS and CDR2 is YDEGEE. J lost 4 bases, V lost 3 bases, and 6 bases had no gene match.

The chain is built from TRBV30 and TRBJ1-5; D uncertain. The CDR3 is made up of 13 amino acids. From germline, CDR1 is GTSNPN and CDR2 SVGIG (reference sequence). The germline V and J ends were trimmed by 0 bases and 10 bases, with 13 bases remaining between them. In DNA form, the CDR3 reads TGTGCCTGGAGTGTTGAAGCGTACGGACCCCAGCATTTT. Translating gives CAWSVEAYGPQHF.

This clone was counted once. Here the CDR3 reads CASSQRRGGSYEQYF. Written as DNA, the CDR3 is TGTGCCAGCAGCCAACGTAGGGGGGGCTCCTACGAGCAGTACTTC. This rearrangement joins TRBV4-2 to TRBJ2-7; possible D gene TRBD2, 7 bases. The CDR3 covers 15 residues. Trimming shortened V by 2 bases and J by 0 bases, and 11 bases separated the two germline ends. The germline gives CDR1 LGHNA, CDR2 YNFKEQ.

The gene calls are TRBV3-1 (or the pseudogene TRBV3-2) and TRBJ2-6; 9 nucleotides match TRBD2. The germline V gene encodes CDR1 LGHDT and CDR2 YNNKEL (reference sequence). CDR3 length equals 17 residues. J gave up 3 bases and V 4 bases, and 7 bases lay outside the gene matches. The CDR3 loop reads CASSRREGWFGANVLTF. The CDR3 coding sequence is TGTGCCAGCAGCCGGCGGGAGGGCTGGTTTGGGGCCAACGTCCTGACTTTC.

The V and J genes are TRBV27 and TRBJ2-5, with 7 bases lining up with TRBD2. The CDR3 is 16 residues long. Trimming took 2 bases from V and 2 from J; bases not matched to a gene: 8. The V gene's germline CDR1 is MNHEY and CDR2 SMNVEV (reference sequence). The CDR3 here is CASSLGLLGGQETQYF. In DNA, the CDR3 is TGTGCCAGCAGTTTAGGACTCCTCGGGGGGCAAGAGACCCAGTACTTC.

J is TRBJ2-2 and V is TRBV6-5; tentative D call: TRBD1 (5 bases). Looked up from germline, CDR1 is MNHEY and CDR2 is SVGAGI. The CDR3 sequence is 15 residues long. V was cut by 5 bases and J by 5 bases, with 15 bases left in between. The CDR3 DNA follows: TGTGCCAGCAGTCAGGGAAGGGTATCTACCGGGGAGCTGTTTTTT. Protein product: CASSQGRVSTGELFF.

This clone was detected once. The rearrangement uses TRBV27 and TRBJ1-1; D not certain. The CDR3 consists of 13 residues. Germline CDR1 is MNHEY and CDR2 is SMNVEV (reference sequence). V shed 6 bases and J shed 1 base, with 9 bases lying between them. This CDR3 is CASSLTGNTEAFF. For the CDR3, the DNA is TGTGCCAGCAGCCTCACGGGGAACACTGAAGCTTTCTTT.

The chain uses TRBV2 and TRBJ2-1; 12 nucleotides line up with TRBD2. The junction had 6 bases not matched to a gene; V was cut back by 6 bases and J by 6 bases. This CDR3 contains 15 residues. Looked up from germline, CDR1 is SNHLY and CDR2 is FYNNEI. The CDR3, as DNA: TGTGCCAGCAGACCCCTAGCGGGAGGGGGCAATGAGCAGTTCTTC. It specifies CASRPLAGGGNEQFF.

The genes are TRBV9 and TRBJ2-2; TRBD1 aligns across 7 bases. V shed 3 bases, J shed 3 bases, and the junction held 11 bases outside the gene matches. CDR3 size: 17 residues. Germline V gene lookup returns CDR1 SGDLS and CDR2 YYNGEE. The CDR3, as DNA: TGTGCCAGCAGCGCCCCGGTGGGGCAGGGGGACACCGGGGAGCTGTTTTTT. Translated: CASSAPVGQGDTGELFF.

The chain links TRBV5-6 to TRBJ1-1; TRBD1 might be the D (5 bases). Germline V gene sequence: CDR1 SGHDT, CDR2 YYEEEE. The CDR3 is 13 residues long. Deletions cut 3 bases from V and 4 bases from J, with 10 bases between. As DNA, the CDR3 is TGTGCCAGCAGCTCCGGGGGGTTCACTGAAGCTTTCTTT. This translates into CASSSGGFTEAFF.

The rearrangement uses TRBV23-1 and TRBJ1-2; D remains ambiguous. TRBV23-1 falls under the ORF class, with uncertain function. With 0 bases removed from V and 8 bases from J, the gap between germline ends came to 10 bases. The length of the CDR3 is 13 residues. In nucleotides, the CDR3 is TGCGCCAGCAGTCAATCGCGGAGTACCGGCTACACCTTC. Translated, it gives CASSQSRSTGYTF.

A few counts support this clone. V is TRBV3-1 (or the pseudogene TRBV3-2) and J is TRBJ2-4, with 7 bases lining up with TRBD2. V lost 4 bases to trimming and J lost 0 bases; unmatched junction nucleotides: 15. The germline V gene encodes CDR1 LGHDT and CDR2 YNNKEL (reference sequence). CDR3 length equals 19 residues. The DNA of the CDR3 is TGTGCCAGCAGCCCGAGAAGAGGGCTAGCGGACATAGCCAAAAACATTCAGTACTTC. It specifies CASSPRRGLADIAKNIQYF.

The chain carries TRBV19 and TRBJ2-7; 9 bases align to TRBD1. CDR3 length: 15 residues. Per the germline V gene, CDR1 is LNHDA and CDR2 is SQIVND (reference sequence). V was pared by 5 bases and J by 0 bases, with 5 bases of the junction left unmatched. The CDR3 bases are TGTGCCAGTAGTCCTGGGACAGGGAGCTCCTACGAGCAGTACTTC. Protein product: CASSPGTGSSYEQYF.

This clone showed up just a few times. The chain joins TRBV2 to TRBJ1-2; 9 nucleotides line up with TRBD1. J lost 6 bases, V lost 5 bases, and 4 bases had no gene match. Germline-derived CDR1 and CDR2 are SNHLY and FYNNEI. There are 13 residues in the CDR3. The CDR3 loop is CASSSGQGNGYTF. DNA of the CDR3: TGTGCCAGCAGTTCCGGACAGGGGAATGGCTACACCTTC.

This clone was seen once. The rearrangement links TRBV28 to TRBJ2-3; 7 bases fit TRBD2. V lost 5 bases and J lost 2; bases outside the gene matches: 13. Germline values: CDR1 MDHEN, CDR2 SYDVKM. The CDR3 totals 17 residues. CDR3 in DNA: TGTGCCAGCAGTGGCCCTTACTCCCTAGCGGACACAGATACGCAGTATTTT. Protein sequence: CASSGPYSLADTDTQYF.

The chain has TRBV5-4 and TRBJ1-1; 8 bases are shared with TRBD1. From germline, CDR1 is SGHNT and CDR2 YYREEE (reference sequence). The CDR3 is 15 residues long. V trimming: 7 bases; J trimming: 4 bases; junction bases outside the gene matches: 12. In nucleotides, the CDR3 is TGTGCCAGCTCCACCCAGGGGGCGCTGGGCACTGAAGCTTTCTTT. Translating gives CASSTQGALGTEAFF.

DNA for the CDR3: TGTGCCAGCAGCAAGCAGACCGGGTCCCTCTACGAGCAGTACTTC. Translation: CASSKQTGSLYEQYF. V is TRBV7-3 and J is TRBJ2-7, with D hard to call. The CDR3 loop spans 15 amino acids. Germline CDR1 and CDR2: SGHTA and FQGTGA. Trimming removed 5 bases at V and 3 bases at J, with 17 bases between.

The chain is built from TRBV5-1 and TRBJ2-3; 10 nucleotides agree with TRBD1. After removal of 0 bases from V and 3 bases from J, the junction contained 1 base not matched to a gene. The V gene's germline CDR1 is SGHRS and CDR2 YFSETQ. The CDR3 has 15 amino acids. The CDR3 loop is CASSLAGQGTDTQYF. The CDR3 DNA reads TGCGCCAGCAGCTTGGCGGGACAGGGGACAGATACGCAGTATTTT.

This clone occurred a few times. The chain carries TRBV30 and TRBJ1-4, with D maybe TRBD1 (5 bases). CDR1 and CDR2 from the germline V gene are GTSNPN and SVGIG (reference sequence). CDR3 size: 14 residues. The germline V and J ends were trimmed by 4 bases and 7 bases, with 16 bases remaining between them. This CDR3 is CAWTYRTSAEKLFF. As DNA, the CDR3 is TGTGCCTGGACATACAGGACATCCGCTGAAAAACTGTTTTTT.

The chain recombines TRBV6-5 with TRBJ1-6, with 9 nucleotides matching TRBD1. CDR3 length: 15 amino acids. V was clipped by 8 bases and J by 5 bases; unmatched bases: 7. CDR1 is MNHEY and CDR2 is SVGAGI in the germline V gene. DNA of the CDR3: TGTGCCAGCGGGCAAACAGGGGGCAATAATTCACCCCTCCACTTT. This encodes CASGQTGGNNSPLHF.

The V gene is TRBV5-6, the J gene TRBJ1-2, with a tentative D call TRBD1 (6 bases). The CDR3 extends over 14 amino acids. The germline CDR1 and CDR2 sequences are SGHDT and YYEEEE. The germline V and J ends were trimmed by 4 bases and 4 bases, with 14 bases remaining between them. CDR3 sequence: CASSPTVRGYGYTF. The CDR3 region has the DNA TGTGCCAGCAGCCCCACGGTCAGGGGCTATGGCTACACCTTC.

About this clone: Within the sample, other DNA sequences also encode this same CDR3. This chain links TRBV7-9 with TRBJ1-3; 8 bases are a match to TRBD1. J gave up 0 bases and V 0 bases, and 4 bases lay outside the gene matches. Germline V CDR1 and CDR2: SEHNR, FQNEAQ (reference sequence). CDR3 length: 17 amino acids. CDR3 DNA: TGTGCCAGCAGCTTAGCGGGGACAGGTAGCTCTGGAAACACCATATATTTT. Protein sequence: CASSLAGTGSSGNTIYF.